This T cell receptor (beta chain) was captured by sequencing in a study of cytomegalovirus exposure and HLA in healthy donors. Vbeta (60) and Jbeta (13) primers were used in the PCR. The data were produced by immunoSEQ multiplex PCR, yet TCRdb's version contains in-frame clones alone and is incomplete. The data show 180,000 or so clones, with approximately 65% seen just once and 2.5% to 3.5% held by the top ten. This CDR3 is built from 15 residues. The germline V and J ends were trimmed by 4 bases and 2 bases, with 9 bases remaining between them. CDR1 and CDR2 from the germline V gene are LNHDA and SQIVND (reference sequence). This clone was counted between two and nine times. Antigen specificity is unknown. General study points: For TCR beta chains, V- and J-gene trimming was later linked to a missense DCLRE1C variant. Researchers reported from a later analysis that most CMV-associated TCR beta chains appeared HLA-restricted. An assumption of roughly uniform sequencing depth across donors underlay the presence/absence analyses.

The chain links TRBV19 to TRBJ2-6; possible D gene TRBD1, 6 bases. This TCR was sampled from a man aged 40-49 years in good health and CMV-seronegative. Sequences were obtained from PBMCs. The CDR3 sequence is CASSKGDAGANVLTF. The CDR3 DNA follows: TGTGCCAGTAGTAAGGGGGACGCTGGGGCCAACGTCCTGACTTTC.